A single sample gave rise to the 18 T cell receptor beta chains below, sequenced in a study of vaccination and CD4 T cells after COVID-19. An Oncomine TCR Beta short-read assay was used to sequence the DNA from cultured CD4+ T cells. TCRdb re-called the PCR reads with MiXCR, one entry per CDR3 protein. Here the sample spans 15,000 to 20,000 distinct CDR3 sequences, about three fifths being singletons. These receptors have no identified antigens. Treatment indicated: approximately 11-day PBMC culture with coronavirus spike peptide pools or control peptides (ViraFEST assay). Here the sequenced sample was CD4+ T cells from blood, cultured in vitro, taken before SARS-CoV-2 vaccination. These receptors were taken from a human donor who had recovered from COVID-19.

This clonotype appeared a single time. The chain uses TRBV6-1 and TRBJ2-5, with a weak D call TRBD1 (6 bases). V was clipped by 6 bases and J by 1 base, with 12 bases between them. The length of the CDR3 is 14 residues. The germline gives CDR1 MNHNS, CDR2 SASEGT. The CDR3 DNA reads TGTGCCAGCAGCCGCCGGGACACCCAAGAGACCCAGTACTTC. As protein: CASSRRDTQETQYF.

The chain couples TRBV19 to TRBJ2-2; 11 bases align to TRBD2. Germline V gene sequence: CDR1 LNHDA, CDR2 SQIVND (reference sequence). This CDR3 is 17 amino acids long. After removal of 7 bases from V and 4 bases from J, the junction contained 11 bases not matched to a gene. The CDR3 here is CASTGWGLAEGTGELFF. CDR3 nucleotides: TGTGCCAGTACAGGGTGGGGACTAGCGGAGGGCACCGGGGAGCTGTTTTTT.

The genes are TRBV28 and TRBJ1-2; no clear D. Germline V CDR1 and CDR2: MDHEN, SYDVKM. The CDR3 sequence is 13 residues long. The ends were cut back, 4 bases at V and 7 bases at J, with 13 bases in the middle. DNA for the CDR3: TGTGCCAGCAGTTCTCACCGCTACCTTGGCTACACCTTC. Amino acid sequence: CASSSHRYLGYTF.

This sequence joins TRBV1 and TRBJ2-1; the DNA was not used to check the table's D call, TRBD2. TRBV1 is a listed pseudogene. The CDR3 totals 19 residues. CDR3 sequence: CTSSALPAGAHPIYNEQFF. The DNA for the CDR3 is TGCACCAGCAGCGCCCTCCCAGCGGGAGCCCACCCGATCTACAATGAGCAGTTCTTC.

This clonotype was recorded once. V gene TRBV12-3 or TRBV12-4 combines with J gene TRBJ2-7; TRBD1 might be the D (7 bases). V was shortened by 5 bases and J by 3 bases, with 17 bases between the two germline ends. The CDR3 totals 15 residues. CDR3: CASSQTGRIFYEQYF. CDR3 DNA sequence: TGTGCCAGCAGTCAGACAGGGAGGATATTCTACGAGCAGTACTTC.

The chain uses TRBV10-3 and TRBJ1-5; 7 nucleotides line up with TRBD1. Germline V gene data show CDR1 as ENHRY and CDR2 as SYGVKD. The CDR3 is made up of 15 amino acids. V shed 4 bases, J shed 5 bases, and the junction held 8 bases outside the gene matches. CDR3 DNA sequence: TGTGCCATCAGTGGAAACAGGGGTTCCGATCAGCCCCAGCATTTT. Encoded protein: CAISGNRGSDQPQHF.

The V and J genes are TRBV28 and TRBJ2-6; tentative D call: TRBD1 (5 bases). The CDR3 consists of 14 residues. V shed 6 bases and J shed 4 bases, with 10 bases lying between them. The germline V gene encodes CDR1 MDHEN and CDR2 SYDVKM. The CDR3 nucleotides read TGTGCCAGCAGCTCAGGGCCCGGGGCCAACGTCCTGACTTTC. It translates to CASSSGPGANVLTF. Supplemented by reference TRBV28 and TRBJ2-6, the full variable domain reads DVKVTQSSRYLVKRTGEKVFLECVQDMDHENMFWYRQDPGLGLRLIYFSYDVKMKEKGDIPEGYSVSREKKERFSLILESASTNQTSMYLCASSSGPGANVLTFGAGSRLTVL.

The V call is TRBV19, the J call TRBJ2-5, with D hard to call. The V end was cut by 1 base, the J end by 2 bases, with 11 bases between. The CDR3 has 15 amino acids. Per the germline V gene, CDR1 is LNHDA and CDR2 is SQIVND (reference sequence). CDR3 sequence reads: CASSIGQELQETQYF. The CDR3 DNA reads TGTGCCAGTAGTATAGGGCAGGAACTACAAGAGACCCAGTACTTC.

The rearrangement joins TRBV23-1 to TRBJ1-2; the match to TRBD1 covers 7 bases. TRBV23-1 is an open reading frame, and its role is uncertain. With 3 bases clipped from V and 8 bases from J, the junction kept 9 bases outside the gene matches. This CDR3 spans 14 amino acids. The CDR3 sequence is CASSHLTGPRGYTF. Written as DNA, the CDR3 is TGCGCCAGCAGTCATCTGACAGGGCCGCGAGGCTACACCTTC.

The chain has TRBV6-5 and TRBJ2-7; TRBD1 agrees at 8 bases. With V trimmed by 6 bases and J by 4 bases, 8 bases remained unmatched. CDR1 MNHEY and CDR2 SVGAGI come from the germline V gene. This CDR3 is 14 amino acids long. This CDR3 reads CASSYLRGRYEQYF. CDR3 sequence (DNA): TGTGCCAGCAGCTACCTCAGGGGGCGGTACGAGCAGTACTTC.

The chain recombines TRBV15 with TRBJ2-7; D not resolved. Between the trimmed V and J ends, which lost 1 base and 6 bases, there was a span of 4 bases. The CDR3 contains 11 residues. Germline V lookup: CDR1 LNHNV, CDR2 YYDKDF (reference sequence). The chain's CDR3 is CATSRATEQYF. CDR3 bases: TGTGCCACCAGCAGAGCTACCGAGCAGTACTTC.

DNA for the CDR3: TGCAGTGCTAGCCCGGACAGGGGGCGAGGGGAAAAACTGTTTTTT. Its translation is CSASPDRGRGEKLFF. The chain recombines TRBV20-1 with TRBJ1-4; 11 nucleotides agree with TRBD1. V lost 3 bases, J lost 8 bases, and 8 bases stayed unmatched. Germline V gene lookup returns CDR1 DFQATT and CDR2 SNEGSKA (reference sequence). This CDR3 is built from 15 residues.

The rearrangement joins TRBV20-1 to TRBJ1-5, with 11 bases aligning to TRBD1. This CDR3 region has 17 residues. With V trimmed by 6 bases and J by 2 bases, 12 bases remained unmatched. CDR1 DFQATT and CDR2 SNEGSKA come from the germline V gene (reference sequence). CDR3 sequence (DNA): TGCAGTGCCCGAAGGACAGGGGGCGTCTCGGGCAATCAGCCCCAGCATTTT. Its translation: CSARRTGGVSGNQPQHF.

This chain uses TRBV15 with TRBJ2-2; D may be TRBD1 (5 bases). There are 15 residues in the CDR3. CDR1 LNHNV and CDR2 YYDKDF come from the germline V gene (reference sequence). V shed 0 bases and J shed 5 bases, with 10 bases lying between them. CDR3 region: CATSRDRVVTGELFF. In DNA form, the CDR3 reads TGTGCCACCAGCAGAGACAGGGTCGTTACCGGGGAGCTGTTTTTT.

The chain links TRBV20-1 to TRBJ2-2; either TRBD1 or TRBD2 may fit D (5 bases each). The CDR3 consists of 14 residues. Deletions cut 2 bases from V and 6 bases from J, with 13 bases between. CDR1 is DFQATT and CDR2 is SNEGSKA in the germline V gene (reference sequence). This CDR3 is CSARRDPEAGELFF. In DNA form, the CDR3 reads TGCAGTGCTAGACGGGACCCTGAGGCCGGGGAGCTGTTTTTT.

The chain couples TRBV7-8 to TRBJ2-4; no clear D. Germline V gene lookup returns CDR1 SGHVS and CDR2 FQNEAQ. With 5 bases removed from V and 9 bases from J, the gap between germline ends came to 20 bases. This CDR3 is 15 amino acids long. This chain's CDR3 is CASSPHEQKVSIQYF. The CDR3 DNA reads as TGTGCCAGCAGCCCCCACGAGCAGAAGGTTAGCATTCAGTACTTC.

The chain couples TRBV28 to TRBJ2-2; possibly TRBD1 for D (6 bases). Germline loops: CDR1 MDHEN, CDR2 SYDVKM. V was shortened by 7 bases and J by 4 bases, with 10 bases between the two germline ends. CDR3 size: 13 residues. In DNA, the CDR3 is TGTGCCAGCAACGACAGGAGCACCGGGGAGCTGTTTTTT. Translating it yields CASNDRSTGELFF.

This chain joins TRBV6-1 and TRBJ2-7; D is unresolved. Germline values: CDR1 MNHNS, CDR2 SASEGT. The CDR3 extends over 15 amino acids. Between the trimmed V and J ends, which lost 6 bases and 0 bases, there was a span of 15 bases. The CDR3 DNA follows: TGTGCCAGCAGGAAGGACCCGACGGGCTCCTACGAGCAGTACTTC. This sequence encodes CASRKDPTGSYEQYF.